This TCR beta chain was found in a study of blood T cell repertoires in COVID-19. Background on the study: Samples taken during acute and convalescent COVID-19 were collected in the United States, Italy and Spain. The analysed material was cDNA or gDNA that came from T cells, B-cell-depleted T cells, or PBMCs.

Trimming cost V 5 bases and J 0 bases, with 11 bases left between them. The CDR3 runs 16 residues. How the authors handled the data: How many nucleated cells were present was estimated from reference gene primer amplification. Some clones are missing from TCRdb's copy, which holds only in-frame ones; the method was immunoSEQ multiplex PCR. V and J calls and clone size are as listed in that table; D and trimming were resolved from the DNA. The sample yields around 140,000 clones, roughly 86% seen once. V usage is TRBV23-1 and J usage is TRBJ1-6; maybe TRBD1 (6 bases). TRBV23-1 is treated as an ORF (open reading frame) with a function not yet certain. Sequenced material: peripheral blood. This clonotype was sampled from a woman aged 45-65 years with acute or convalescent COVID-19. The CDR3 sequence: CASSTLDSSYNSPLHF. CDR3 sequence (DNA): TGCGCCAGCAGTACCCTGGACAGCTCCTATAATTCACCCCTCCACTTT.